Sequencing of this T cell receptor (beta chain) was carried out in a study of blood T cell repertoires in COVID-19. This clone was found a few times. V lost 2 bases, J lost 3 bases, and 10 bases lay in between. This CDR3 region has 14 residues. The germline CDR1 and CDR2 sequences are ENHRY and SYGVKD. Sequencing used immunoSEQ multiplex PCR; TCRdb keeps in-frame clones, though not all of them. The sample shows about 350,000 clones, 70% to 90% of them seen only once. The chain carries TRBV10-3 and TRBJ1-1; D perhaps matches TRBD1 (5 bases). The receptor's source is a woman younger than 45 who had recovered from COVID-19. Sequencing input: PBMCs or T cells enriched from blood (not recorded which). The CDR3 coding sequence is TGTGCCATCAGTGAGACCGACAGCTACACTGAAGCTTTCTTT. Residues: CAISETDSYTEAFF.